This T cell receptor beta chain was sequenced for a study of cytomegalovirus exposure and HLA in healthy donors. Study-level findings and limits: Reports state that TCR beta sequences accurately predicted most subjects' HLA-A and HLA-B alleles.

PCR involved 60 Vbeta and 13 Jbeta primers. As processed by the authors: The authors later counted roughly 76 million unique TCR beta chains, about 11 million of them shared. Method: immunoSEQ multiplex PCR; TCRdb's copy keeps in-frame clones and lacks some. That table furnishes V, J and clone size, whereas the DNA furnished D and trimming. The profile shows around 65,000 clones, about 80% of them singletons. In the case of this clone: The antigen remains unidentified.

Germline assignment: CDR1 GTSNPN and CDR2 SVGIG (reference sequence). The V gene end was trimmed by 1 base and the J gene end by 4 bases; junction bases not matched to a gene: 2. The CDR3 consists of 14 residues. The source of this sequence is a woman in her 30s in good health and CMV-seronegative. The specimen was PBMCs. V usage is TRBV30 and J usage is TRBJ1-1, with 11 bases matching TRBD1. CDR3 sequence: CAWSEGTGGTEAFF. The DNA of the CDR3 is TGTGCCTGGAGTGAGGGGACAGGGGGCACTGAAGCTTTCTTT.